The 8 T cell receptor beta chains listed next were all sequenced from one sample in a study of T cell responses to AZD1222 COVID-19 vaccine. Only in-frame clones appear in the TCRdb table, and some are missing; sequencing was by immunoSEQ multiplex PCR. The sample includes over 70,000 clones, more than 60% of them seen just once. The specimen comprised peripheral blood, sampled 28 days after the second dose of the MenACWY control vaccine. These receptors were obtained from an adult who received the MenACWY meningococcal vaccine as a control.

In DNA form, the CDR3 reads TGTGCCAGCAGCAGCCGGGACAGAACTTACGAGCAGTACTTC. It encodes CASSSRDRTYEQYF. The V gene is TRBV7-9, the J gene TRBJ2-7, with TRBD1 matching over 7 bases. The germline V gene has CDR1 SEHNR and CDR2 FQNEAQ (reference sequence). The CDR3 sequence is 14 residues long. V was pared by 5 bases and J by 4 bases, with 8 bases of the junction left unmatched.

The rearrangement uses TRBV19 and TRBJ1-6, with no clear D. This CDR3 has 13 residues. CDR1 and CDR2 (germline): LNHDA, SQIVND (reference sequence). Between the trimmed V and J ends, which lost 6 bases and 6 bases, there was a span of 9 bases. As DNA, the CDR3 is TGTGCCAGTAGGGGCACAGCTAATTCACCCCTCCACTTT. This sequence encodes CASRGTANSPLHF.

V gene TRBV21-1 combines with J gene TRBJ2-7. TRBV21-1 counts as a pseudogene. The length of the CDR3 is 15 residues. DNA of the CDR3: TGTGCCAGCAGCCGAGAGAGACTTGACACCTACGAGCAGTACTTC. Translation: CASSRERLDTYEQYF.

V and J are TRBV6-5 and TRBJ1-2; 8 bases line up with TRBD1. The trim removed 2 bases at V and 6 bases at J, leaving 8 bases unmatched. The germline gives CDR1 MNHEY, CDR2 SVGAGI. The CDR3 sequence is 15 residues long. In DNA, the CDR3 is TGTGCCAGCAGTTACGGTAGGACAGGGCCGGATGGCTACACCTTC. Residues: CASSYGRTGPDGYTF.

This clone appeared a few times. V is TRBV19 and J is TRBJ2-2; the D gene could be TRBD1 or TRBD2 (6 bases each). The length of the CDR3 is 15 residues. Germline loops: CDR1 LNHDA, CDR2 SQIVND (reference sequence). V shed 5 bases and J shed 3 bases, with 13 bases lying between them. The CDR3 sequence: CASSYGGQYTGELFF. CDR3 nucleotide sequence: TGTGCCAGTAGTTATGGGGGGCAATACACCGGGGAGCTGTTTTTT.

The CDR3 DNA reads as TGTGCCACCCTGACTAGCGGGCCCGATTCAGATACGCAGTATTTT. It yields the protein CATLTSGPDSDTQYF. This chain uses TRBV2 with TRBJ2-3, with 10 nucleotides matching TRBD2. Trimming took 10 bases from V and 4 from J; bases not matched to a gene: 11. The CDR3 contains 15 residues. The germline CDR1 and CDR2 sequences are SNHLY and FYNNEI.

In DNA form, the CDR3 reads TGTGCCTGGAGTGGAGGGGCGTCCAGCCTGTTTTTT. Its translation: CAWSGGASSLFF. The V call is TRBV30, the J call TRBJ1-4; a weak D match, TRBD1 (5 bases). V lost 1 base and J 14 bases, leaving 14 bases between the germline ends. Germline values: CDR1 GTSNPN, CDR2 SVGIG (reference sequence). CDR3 length: 12 amino acids.

V and J are TRBV3-1 (or the pseudogene TRBV3-2) and TRBJ2-1; 8 nucleotides line up with TRBD1. The CDR3 length is 15 residues. Germline V lookup: CDR1 LGHDT, CDR2 YNNKEL (reference sequence). The V and J ends lost 4 bases and 1 base, in that order; junction bases with no gene match: 3. CDR3 protein: CASSPDRVSYNEQFF. Here the CDR3 DNA reads TGTGCCAGCAGCCCGGACAGGGTGTCCTACAATGAGCAGTTCTTC.